This T cell receptor beta chain is drawn from a study of read filtering for tumor transcriptome and immune sequencing (dated by TCRdb to the early 2020s). About the full investigation: The cohort consisted of 17 to 20 male and over eleven female patients, with a mean age of about 66 years and an age range of roughly 45 to 85. Under revised international staging, fewer than ten patients fell into R-ISS I, some 15 into R-ISS II and roughly 7 into R-ISS III. Whole-transcriptome libraries were prepared with the TruSeq RNA Access Library Prep Kit after DNase treatment. Per sample, about 4 to 10.27 million TCR-region mapped reads were obtained with IR-seq, compared with only 85 to 1273 with RNA-seq. Using the same bone marrow samples, the study ran both targeted immune repertoire sequencing and bulk whole-transcriptome sequencing and then compared the TCR repertoires from each method. One main goal was a read-filtering strategy for immune repertoire data, in particular deciding whether clonotypes backed by only one read should be removed.

Each patient had bone marrow sampled at the time of active disease. Ficoll-Hypaque density gradient centrifugation was used to isolate bone marrow mononuclear cells. CD138-negative cells were obtained by negative selection after labeling with CD138 magnetic microbeads on a MACS separator, removing myeloma plasma cells. Flow cytometry on an Attune NxT with CD138 antibodies was used to check the purity of the isolated cells. TRIzol reagent was used to extract total RNA, and a NanoDrop spectrophotometer was used to quantify the extracted RNA. For each patient, the CD138-negative bone marrow sample underwent paired RNA-seq and IR-seq. This clonotype has at least ten counts. Its antigen remains unidentified. It has no much larger one-base neighbor in the sample; base qualities were not kept. Starting from roughly 0.4 ug RNA, TCR libraries were constructed with the Immunoverse kit using molecular barcoded adaptors that cover the alpha/delta and beta/gamma chains. TCR library preparation used the same RNA that was used for transcriptome sequencing. TCR libraries were sequenced on an Illumina HiSeq 4000 with 2 x 150 cycles. In the source study's methods: MiXCR aligned TCR reads to human V, D, J and C references and assembled the aligned reads into CDR3 clonotypes, with quality filtering and error correction included. The tcR package in R was used for analysis of clonotype counts and gene usage diversity. For inspection of raw mapping reads, RNA-seq reads were mapped by STAR aligner version 2.5.3a onto GRCh37 of the human genome. IR-seq fastq files were randomly downsampled with Seqtk 1.3 to test the effect of sequencing depth on detected clonotypes. The public sequencing data were trimmed at Q25 with fastp and processed into clonotypes with MiXCR by TCRdb, which kept only in-frame beta chains. A single entry per CDR3 protein holds the most common genes and DNA from its merged rows. These V and J calls rely on TCRdb rather than the paper's analysis. The sample has tens of thousands of distinct CDR3 sequences on record, 20% to 25% of them singletons. Roughly 10% of the sample is in the top ten clones.

Overall study results and their limits: The correlation between IR-seq and RNA-seq shared clonotype proportions rose when single-read clonotypes were removed. Single-read clonotypes made up about four fifths of clonotypes but about 3.2% of total reads in IR-seq, and less than 75% of clonotypes and around 45% of reads in RNA-seq. The sorted CD138-negative fraction was a mixed bone marrow immune population, not purified T cells. Compared with RNA-seq, IR-seq captured clonotypes at much greater depth and more reliably, and a smaller IR-seq throughput was enough to identify most of the shared clonotypes.

The CDR3 runs 13 residues from the cysteine to the phenylalanine. The entry retains the CDR3 DNA only, 39 bases that are in frame from base 1. Taken from the germline V gene, the CDR1 and CDR2 loops are MDHEN and SYDVKM. Deletion took 6 bases off V and 7 bases off J, with a span of 16 bases between the germline ends. The receptor's source is a donor aged 40 or older with multiple myeloma. Input material: a population of CD138-negative cells sorted from bone marrow. The cell subset or site label, as the study defines it: bone marrow mononuclear cells depleted of CD138+ plasma/myeloma cells by negative magnetic selection. The sequence links TRBV28 to TRBJ2-7; the D call is possibly TRBD1 or TRBD2, each sharing 5 bases. For the CDR3, the sequence is CASSPGPTREQYF. At the DNA level, the sequence is TGTGCCAGCAGCCCGGGACCTACTAGGGAGCAGTACTTC.